The T cell receptor (beta chain) under discussion was sequenced for a study of radiotherapy plus CTLA-4 blockade in lung cancer. Comment on this clone: Antigen unknown.

General observations from the study: There was expansion of tumor-derived TCR clones in blood after radiotherapy plus ipilimumab.

TCRdb's copy holds only in-frame clones and misses some; the assay was immunoSEQ multiplex PCR. The data show tens of thousands of clones, around nine tenths seen once. With V trimmed by 2 bases and J by 9 bases, 6 bases remained unmatched. Germline-derived CDR1 and CDR2 are SNHLY and FYNNEI. The CDR3 runs to 15 residues. This specimen consisted of peripheral blood, obtained from a patient treated with radiotherapy plus ipilimumab. The receptor comes from a human donor with non-small cell lung cancer that progressed on radiotherapy plus ipilimumab. J is TRBJ2-1 and V is TRBV2, with 11 nucleotides matching TRBD2. In DNA form, the CDR3 reads TGTGCCAGCAGTGAAACTAGCGGGAGTGTGGGTGAGCAGTTCTTC. It codes for CASSETSGSVGEQFF.